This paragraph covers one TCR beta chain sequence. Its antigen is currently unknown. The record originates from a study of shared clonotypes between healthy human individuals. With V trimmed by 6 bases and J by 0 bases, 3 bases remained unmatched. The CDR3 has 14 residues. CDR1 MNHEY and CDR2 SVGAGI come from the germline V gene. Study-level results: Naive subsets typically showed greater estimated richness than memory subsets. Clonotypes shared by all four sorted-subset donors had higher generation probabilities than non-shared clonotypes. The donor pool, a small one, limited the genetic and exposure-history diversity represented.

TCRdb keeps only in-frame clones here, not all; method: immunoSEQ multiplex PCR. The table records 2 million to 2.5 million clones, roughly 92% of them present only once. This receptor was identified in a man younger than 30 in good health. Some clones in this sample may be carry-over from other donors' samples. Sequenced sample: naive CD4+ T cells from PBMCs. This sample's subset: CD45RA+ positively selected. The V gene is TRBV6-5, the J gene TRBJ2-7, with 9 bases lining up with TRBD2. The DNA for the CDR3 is TGTGCCAGCAGACTTAGCGGGGGCTCCTACGAGCAGTACTTC. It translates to CASRLSGGSYEQYF.